The next 19 T cell receptor beta chains were all read from a single sample in a study of T cell responses to AZD1222 COVID-19 vaccine. Produced via immunoSEQ multiplex PCR; TCRdb's table is partial and in-frame only. The sample lists about 120,000 clones, roughly 90% occurring once. The sequences come from peripheral blood, collected on day 0 of AZD1222 vaccination. These receptor sequences come from an adult in good health.

This clone was recorded a few times. This sequence joins TRBV19 and TRBJ2-1, with 9 bases lining up with TRBD2. Germline CDR1 LNHDA, CDR2 SQIVND (reference sequence). This CDR3 has 13 amino acids. V lost 5 bases to trimming and J lost 7 bases; unmatched junction nucleotides: 3. The CDR3 sequence: CASSFGLANEQFF. The DNA for the CDR3 is TGTGCCAGTAGTTTCGGACTAGCGAATGAGCAGTTCTTC.

J is TRBJ2-7 and V is TRBV28, with TRBD2 identical over 13 bases. Per germline, CDR1 MDHEN and CDR2 SYDVKM. V trimming: 4 bases; J trimming: 4 bases; junction bases outside the gene matches: 10. This CDR3 is built from 17 residues. CDR3 DNA sequence: TGTGCCAGCAGTTCTCAACCCGGGACTAGCGGGAAGTACGAGCAGTACTTC. Amino acid sequence: CASSSQPGTSGKYEQYF. The full variable domain, completed using reference TRBV28 and TRBJ2-7, is DVKVTQSSRYLVKRTGEKVFLECVQDMDHENMFWYRQDPGLGLRLIYFSYDVKMKEKGDIPEGYSVSREKKERFSLILESASTNQTSMYLCASSSQPGTSGKYEQYFGPGTRLTVT.

The CDR3: CASSSGLAFAITYNEQFF. For the CDR3, the DNA is TGCGCCAGCAGCTCGGGACTAGCCTTCGCCATAACCTACAATGAGCAGTTCTTC. The V call is TRBV5-1, the J call TRBJ2-1; TRBD2 matches 9 bases. Per germline, CDR1 SGHRS and CDR2 YFSETQ. J lost 2 bases, V lost 3 bases, and 12 bases had no gene match. The CDR3 covers 18 residues.

The V and J genes are TRBV19 and TRBJ1-1; D gene unclear. Germline V gene sequence: CDR1 LNHDA, CDR2 SQIVND (reference sequence). V shed 3 bases and J shed 3 bases, with 8 bases lying between them. The CDR3 has 13 amino acids. CDR3 protein: CASSIFLDTEAFF. The CDR3 nucleotides are TGTGCCAGTAGTATTTTTTTGGACACTGAAGCTTTCTTT.

The rearrangement links TRBV7-3 to TRBJ2-1, with a possible D match to TRBD2 (6 bases). There are 14 residues in the CDR3. Trimming pared 0 bases from V and 4 bases from J, leaving 7 bases between. Germline V gives CDR1 SGHTA, CDR2 FQGTGA. CDR3 DNA sequence: TGTGCCAGCAGCTTAACGGGACTGTACAATGAGCAGTTCTTC. Translated: CASSLTGLYNEQFF. Using reference TRBV7-3 and TRBJ2-1 for the parts outside the CDR3, the full variable domain is GAGVSQTPSNKVTEKGKYVELRCDPISGHTALYWYRQSLGQGPEFLIYFQGTGAADDSGLPNDRFFAVRPEGSVSTLKIQRTERGDSAVYLCASSLTGLYNEQFFGPGTRLTVL.

The V call is TRBV18, the J call TRBJ2-1; D not resolved. The V end was cut by 1 base, the J end by 6 bases, with 7 bases between. This CDR3 has 13 residues. Per the germline V gene, CDR1 is KGHSH and CDR2 is LQKENI. CDR3 sequence: CASSPLRSNEQFF. The CDR3, as DNA: TGTGCCAGCTCACCACTGAGGAGCAATGAGCAGTTCTTC.

This chain connects TRBV27 to TRBJ2-7; a possible D gene is TRBD1 (5 bases). From germline, CDR1 is MNHEY and CDR2 SMNVEV (reference sequence). Trimming cost V 1 base and J 2 bases, with 18 bases left between them. The CDR3 totals 17 residues. DNA of the CDR3: TGTGCCAGCAGTTTATTTAGCAGGGCTTACGCCGCCTACGAGCAGTACTTC. It codes for CASSLFSRAYAAYEQYF.

The chain's CDR3 is CASSIQGESNQPQHF. The CDR3 DNA sequence: TGTGCCAGTAGTATCCAGGGGGAGAGCAATCAGCCCCAGCATTTT. V gene TRBV19 combines with J gene TRBJ1-5, with 7 bases fitting TRBD1. This CDR3 comprises 15 residues. Per germline, CDR1 LNHDA and CDR2 SQIVND (reference sequence). The V segment lost 3 bases and the J segment 1 base; nucleotides outside the gene matches: 3.

The chain links TRBV5-1 to TRBJ2-1; 9 bases agree with TRBD1. The J segment lost 6 bases and the V segment lost 4 bases, leaving 8 bases of the junction unmatched. The CDR3 length is 15 residues. Germline V CDR1 and CDR2: SGHRS, YFSETQ. CDR3 in amino acids: CASSPVTGGRNEQFF. The CDR3 region has the DNA TGCGCCAGCAGCCCAGTGACAGGGGGGCGCAATGAGCAGTTCTTC.

The rearrangement joins TRBV19 to TRBJ2-1, with D unclear. The V and J ends lost 5 bases and 7 bases respectively, with 21 bases between them. Germline-derived CDR1 and CDR2 are LNHDA and SQIVND (reference sequence). The CDR3 is 16 amino acids. CDR3 protein: CASSPQTWPPRNEQFF. Here the CDR3 DNA reads TGTGCCAGTAGTCCCCAGACGTGGCCCCCTAGGAATGAGCAGTTCTTC.

The V call is TRBV10-3, the J call TRBJ1-1; D perhaps matches TRBD1 (5 bases). The CDR3 has 16 amino acids. V was cut by 8 bases and J by 0 bases, with 19 bases left in between. The germline V gene encodes CDR1 ENHRY and CDR2 SYGVKD. The CDR3 is CAISPSGQHMNTEAFF. CDR3 in DNA: TGTGCCATCTCCCCATCGGGGCAGCACATGAACACTGAAGCTTTCTTT.

This rearrangement joins TRBV19 to TRBJ2-2; TRBD1 aligns across 9 bases. The V and J ends lost 10 bases and 3 bases, in that order; junction bases with no gene match: 6. Germline loops: CDR1 LNHDA, CDR2 SQIVND (reference sequence). The CDR3 extends over 14 amino acids. The CDR3 DNA sequence: TGTGCCACCCTGAGGACAGGGGACACCGGGGAGCTGTTTTTT. Translating gives CATLRTGDTGELFF.

The chain joins TRBV18 to TRBJ2-7; 8 nucleotides match TRBD2. Unmatched junction bases numbered 3, after V lost 3 bases and J lost 5 bases. The CDR3 covers 13 residues. Germline V lookup: CDR1 KGHSH, CDR2 LQKENI. The chain's CDR3 is CASSPTGGDEQYF. CDR3 sequence (DNA): TGTGCCAGCTCACCGACGGGGGGGGACGAGCAGTACTTC.

In DNA form, the CDR3 reads TGTGCCAGCAGCTTGGGGGACTATTACACAGATACGCAGTATTTT. It codes for CASSLGDYYTDTQYF. The genes are TRBV11-2 and TRBJ2-3; 7 bases line up with TRBD2. The ends lost 3 bases at V and 2 bases at J; junction bases unmatched: 5. This CDR3 contains 15 residues. Per the germline V gene, CDR1 is SGHAT and CDR2 is FQNNGV.

The chain carries TRBV27 and TRBJ2-1; TRBD2 matches 9 bases. CDR3 length: 13 amino acids. J was trimmed by 8 bases and V by 2 bases; bases with no gene match: 1. Germline V CDR1 and CDR2: MNHEY, SMNVEV (reference sequence). The DNA of the CDR3 is TGTGCCAGCAGTTTAATAGCGGGAGATGAGCAGTTCTTC. Residues: CASSLIAGDEQFF.

The rearrangement joins TRBV5-1 to TRBJ2-6; D not resolved. CDR1 and CDR2 (germline): SGHRS, YFSETQ. Trimming left V 2 bases short and J 2 bases short, with 5 bases between. The CDR3 is 14 residues long. CDR3 in amino acids: CASSFSAGANVLTF. The CDR3 DNA reads TGCGCCAGCAGCTTCTCAGCTGGGGCCAACGTCCTGACTTTC. Together with reference TRBV5-1 and TRBJ2-6, the CDR3 gives the full variable domain: KAGVTQTPRYLIKTRGQQVTLSCSPISGHRSVSWYQQTPGQGLQFLFEYFSETQRNKGNFPGRFSGRQFSNSRSEMNVSTLELGDSALYLCASSFSAGANVLTFGAGSRLTVL.

V and J are TRBV7-8 and TRBJ2-7, with D perhaps matching TRBD1 or TRBD2 (5 bases each). The CDR3 covers 18 residues. V was trimmed by 5 bases and J by 6 bases, leaving 29 bases between them. CDR1 is SGHVS and CDR2 is FQNEAQ in the germline V gene. In DNA form, the CDR3 reads TGTGCCAGCAGCCCAGATGGGCGGGTGGGTAGGTGGGGGAGCGAGCAGTACTTC. This codes for CASSPDGRVGRWGSEQYF.

The J gene is TRBJ1-2, the V gene TRBV23-1; D is unclear. TRBV23-1 is recorded as an ORF, its role being uncertain. V dropped 0 bases and J dropped 6 bases, with 8 bases sitting between them. The CDR3 runs 13 residues. This CDR3 reads CASSQSYGDGYTF. CDR3 nucleotide sequence: TGCGCCAGCAGTCAATCGTACGGGGATGGCTACACCTTC.

The rearrangement joins TRBV14 to TRBJ1-4, with 7 bases aligning to TRBD1. The CDR3 covers 15 residues. V lost 1 base, J lost 3 bases, and 2 bases stayed unmatched. CDR1 is SGHDN and CDR2 is FVKESK in the germline V gene. In nucleotides, the CDR3 is TGTGCCAGCAGCCAAGCCGGGACAGCTAATGAAAAACTGTTTTTT. It encodes CASSQAGTANEKLFF.